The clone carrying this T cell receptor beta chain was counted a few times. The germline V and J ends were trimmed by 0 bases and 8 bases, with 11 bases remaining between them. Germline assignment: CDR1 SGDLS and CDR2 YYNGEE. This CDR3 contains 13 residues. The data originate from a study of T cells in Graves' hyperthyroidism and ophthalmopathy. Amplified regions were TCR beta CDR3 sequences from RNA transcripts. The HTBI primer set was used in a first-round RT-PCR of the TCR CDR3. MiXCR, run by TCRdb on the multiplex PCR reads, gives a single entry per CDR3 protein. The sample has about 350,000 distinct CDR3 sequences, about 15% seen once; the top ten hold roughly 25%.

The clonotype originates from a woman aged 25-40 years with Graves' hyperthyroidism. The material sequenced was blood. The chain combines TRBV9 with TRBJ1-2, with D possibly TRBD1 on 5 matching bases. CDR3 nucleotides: TGTGCCAGCAGCGTAGGAACAGGCGACGGCTACACCTTC. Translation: CASSVGTGDGYTF.